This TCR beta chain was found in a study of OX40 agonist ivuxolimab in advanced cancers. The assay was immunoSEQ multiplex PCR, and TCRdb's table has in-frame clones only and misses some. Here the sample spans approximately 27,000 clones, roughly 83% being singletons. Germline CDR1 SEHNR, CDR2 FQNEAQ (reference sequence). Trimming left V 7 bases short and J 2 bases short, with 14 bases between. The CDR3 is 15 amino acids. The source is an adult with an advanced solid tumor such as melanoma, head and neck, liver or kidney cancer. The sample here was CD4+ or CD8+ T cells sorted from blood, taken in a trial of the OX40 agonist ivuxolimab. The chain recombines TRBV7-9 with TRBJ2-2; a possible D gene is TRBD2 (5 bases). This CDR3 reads CASTAYSGNTGELFF. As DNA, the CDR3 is TGTGCCAGCACCGCTTATTCGGGAAACACCGGGGAGCTGTTTTTT.